A selection of T cell receptor beta chains follows, all from one sample in a study of blood T cells in healthy people across ages. TCRdb re-called the 5' RACE reads with MiXCR, one entry per CDR3 protein. In the table there are roughly 1.9 million distinct CDR3 sequences, about two fifths of which are singletons. Material for sequencing was blood. The receptor source for this set is a human donor in good health. Each CDR3 is given with its conserved first and last residue. Fields, in order: J gene, clone size, V gene, D gene, CDR3 DNA, CDR3 protein. A D gene is named only where the DNA matches it firmly. Not every row has a clone size; where given, it reads once, few, many or a size class.

>TRBJ1-4|few|TRBV7-2|.
TGTGCCAGCAGCCCCCAGGTTTCCACTAATGAAAAACTGTTTTTT
CASSPQVSTNEKLFF
>TRBJ2-5|.|TRBV20-1|TRBD2
TGCAGTGCTAGCACACTAGCGGCAGAGACCCAGTACTTC
CSASTLAAETQYF
>TRBJ1-2|many|TRBV7-9|.
TGTGCCAGCAGCTCAGGGTCAAACTATGGCTACACCTTC
CASSSGSNYGYTF
>TRBJ1-2|.|TRBV27|.
TGTGCCAGCAGTTTATTAGGGACCGAACCCTATGGCTACACCTTC
CASSLLGTEPYGYTF
>TRBJ1-1|few|TRBV4-3|.
TGCGCCAGCAGCCGCGAAAGGGGTACTGAAGCTTTCTTT
CASSRERGTEAFF
>TRBJ2-5|few|TRBV7-9|.
TGTGCCAGCAGCCAACCTCCGGGACGGAGACTAACCCAAGAGACCCAGTACTTC
CASSQPPGRRLTQETQYF
>TRBJ1-2|.|TRBV3-1|.
TGTGCCAGCAGCCGCGGACCTAGCAGGTATGGCTACACCTTC
CASSRGPSRYGYTF
>TRBJ2-3|.|TRBV10-3|.
TGTGCCATATGGGTGGACACAGATACGCAGTATTTT
CAIWVDTDTQYF
>TRBJ2-3|once|TRBV6-2/TRBV6-3|TRBD2
TGTGCCAGCAGTTACTCGTCTGATCAGCGGGGGGACTCCACAGATACGCAGTATTTT
CASSYSSDQRGDSTDTQYF
>TRBJ1-5|few|TRBV20-1|.
TGCAGTGCTAGACGTCCCCACGCAGGAAGGGGTGATCAGCCCCAGCATTTT
CSARRPHAGRGDQPQHF
>TRBJ1-6|many|TRBV9|.
TGTGCCAGCAGCCCTCGTTTCGAGAATTCACCCCTCCACTTT
CASSPRFENSPLHF
>TRBJ1-1|.|TRBV27|TRBD1
TGTGCCAGCAGTTTTGACAGGGCCACTGAAGCTTTCTTT
CASSFDRATEAFF
>TRBJ2-3|many|TRBV20-1|.
TGCAGTGGGCTTCTCACAGATACGCAGTATTTT
CSGLLTDTQYF
>TRBJ2-4|few|TRBV4-1|TRBD2
TGCGCCAGCAGCCCCGTGATAGCGGGGGGGAACCCAGCCAAAAACATTCAGTACTTC
CASSPVIAGGNPAKNIQYF
>TRBJ2-7|.|TRBV5-1|.
TGCGCCAGCAGCTTTCCGAGTGCGCACTCCTACGAGCAGTACTTC
CASSFPSAHSYEQYF
>TRBJ1-5|.|TRBV29-1|.
TGCAGCGTTGAAGTGTCTGGCGATCAGCCCCAGCATTTT
CSVEVSGDQPQHF
>TRBJ2-3|few|TRBV20-1|.
TGCAGTGCTCCCCGGAGAGGGGGGGCAGATACGCAGTATTTT
CSAPRRGGADTQYF
>TRBJ2-7|few|TRBV10-3|TRBD1
TGTGCCATCAGTGAAAGACAGGGGAGTTACGAGCAGTACTTC
CAISERQGSYEQYF
>TRBJ2-1|.|TRBV5-6|TRBD2
TGTGCCAGCAGCCCGTTACTAGCGGGGGGGAAAAATGAGCAGTTCTTC
CASSPLLAGGKNEQFF
>TRBJ1-2|.|TRBV29-1|.
TGCAGCGTTGAAGTGTCTGGCCAGGGGACGAGGGGCTACACCTTC
CSVEVSGQGTRGYTF
>TRBJ2-7|.|TRBV6-5|TRBD2
TGTGCCAGCAGTTACTCCGGGACTAATACTTACGAGCAGTACTTC
CASSYSGTNTYEQYF
>TRBJ2-7|.|TRBV4-3|.
TGCGCCAGCAGCCAAGATCTGGGGCACTCCTACGAGCAGTACTTC
CASSQDLGHSYEQYF
>TRBJ2-3|.|TRBV12-5|.
TGTGCTAGTGGTTTGTGGACGATCACAGATACGCAGTATTTT
CASGLWTITDTQYF
>TRBJ1-6|.|TRBV12-3/TRBV12-4|.
TGTGCCAGCAGTTTAGTTATGAATTCACCCCTCCACTTT
CASSLVMNSPLHF
>TRBJ2-3|.|TRBV3-1|TRBD1
TGTGCCAGCAGCTACACCGGGACAGCCACAGATACGCAGTATTTT
CASSYTGTATDTQYF
>TRBJ2-1|few|TRBV6-5|.
TGTGCCAGCAGTTACTCGCTTAGTGAGCAGTTCTTC
CASSYSLSEQFF
>TRBJ1-2|.|TRBV4-2|.
TGTGCCAGCAGCCAAGATGGGGCAAGGCCCTTCTATGGCTACACCTTC
CASSQDGARPFYGYTF
>TRBJ2-5|.|TRBV5-6|.
TGTGCCAGCAACCAGGAGGTAGCCTCAGAGACCCAGTACTTC
CASNQEVASETQYF
>TRBJ1-1|.|TRBV18|.
TGTGCCAGCTCCCCCGGGACGGAAGAAACGGCTTTCTTT
CASSPGTEETAFF
>TRBJ2-1|few|TRBV11-2|.
TGTGCCAGCAGCTTAGGATACACAGCGGGCGACAATGAGCAGTTCTTC
CASSLGYTAGDNEQFF
>TRBJ2-7|.|TRBV15|.
TGTGCCACCAGCAGAGATGTGGTAGGGGGTTCCTACGAGCAGTACTTC
CATSRDVVGGSYEQYF
>TRBJ2-5|few|TRBV6-1|.
TGTGCCAGCAGTGAGAGAGGGGCGGAGACCCAGTACTTC
CASSERGAETQYF
>TRBJ1-1|few|TRBV29-1|TRBD1
TGCAGCGCTTTGGACAGGGGGGACACTGAAGCTTTCTTT
CSALDRGDTEAFF
>TRBJ1-1|.|TRBV29-1|.
TGCAGCGGCGACGTGAACACTGAAGCTTTCTTT
CSGDVNTEAFF
>TRBJ2-7|.|TRBV7-9|.
TGTGCCAGCAGCCAGGACTCGGGACCGCACGAGCAGTACTTC
CASSQDSGPHEQYF
>TRBJ1-6|.|TRBV6-5|TRBD1
TGTGCCAGCACCGTGGACAGGGGGTCACCCCTCCACTTT
CASTVDRGSPLHF
>TRBJ1-2|.|TRBV6-2/TRBV6-3|.
TGTGCCAGCAGTTACCCGACCGCAGCTAACTATGGCTACACCTTC
CASSYPTAANYGYTF
>TRBJ2-7|.|TRBV7-9|.
TGTGCCAGCAGCTTTGAGACAGCATATTCATACGAGCAGTACTTC
CASSFETAYSYEQYF
>TRBJ2-1|.|TRBV29-1|.
TGCAGCGTGGGAGGCGGGCCGAACTCCTACAATGAGCAGTTCTTC
CSVGGGPNSYNEQFF
>TRBJ2-4|few|TRBV7-9|.
TGTGCCAGCTGGCGTGGGACCCCGTGGGAGCAGTACTTC
CASWRGTPWEQYF
>TRBJ1-2|.|TRBV5-1|.
TGCGCCAGCAGCTTGGACCCTCGCAGTGGCTACACCTTC
CASSLDPRSGYTF
>TRBJ1-4|.|TRBV4-1|.
TGCGCCAGCAGCCAAGGGCAGACCTTGGGTGAAAAACTGTTTTTT
CASSQGQTLGEKLFF
>TRBJ2-1|few|TRBV6-2/TRBV6-3|TRBD1
TGTGCCAGCACCGGGACAGATAAGACCTACAATGAGCAGTTCTTC
CASTGTDKTYNEQFF
>TRBJ2-6|many|TRBV2|.
TGTGCCAGCTCCTTCGAGGGTACAGGGAACAGCGTCCTGACTTTC
CASSFEGTGNSVLTF
>TRBJ1-2|few|TRBV7-2|TRBD1
TGTGCCAGCAGGGGGACAGGGGAGGCTGGCTATGGCTACACCTTC
CASRGTGEAGYGYTF
>TRBJ1-2|many|TRBV2|.
TGTGCCAGCAGGGACCGTCTTAACTATGGCTACACCTTC
CASRDRLNYGYTF
>TRBJ2-1|.|TRBV6-1|.
TGTGCCAGCAGTGGGGATACTAGCTACGAGCAGTTCTTC
CASSGDTSYEQFF
>TRBJ2-3|.|TRBV19|TRBD2
TGTGCCAGTAGTAGCCGGCGGGAGAGTAGCACAGATACGCAGTATTTT
CASSSRRESSTDTQYF
>TRBJ1-2|.|TRBV18|.
TGTGCCAGCTCACCAGCCGGCAAAAATAACTATGGCTACACCTTC
CASSPAGKNNYGYTF
>TRBJ2-3|.|TRBV20-1|TRBD1
TGCAGTGCTAAGGGTTCTACAGGGGTTTTCATTGCAGATACGCAGTATTTT
CSAKGSTGVFIADTQYF
>TRBJ2-5|.|TRBV10-3|.
TGTGCCAGCGCAGAGGGGAATTCAGAGACCCAGTACTTC
CASAEGNSETQYF
>TRBJ1-5|few|TRBV20-1|.
TGCAGTGCTAGAGGGTGGGGGACGAGCAATCAGCCCCAGCATTTT
CSARGWGTSNQPQHF
>TRBJ1-2|few|TRBV13|TRBD1
TGTGCCAGCAGCTTAGTCGGGACAGTTGGCTACACCTTC
CASSLVGTVGYTF